Listed here are 6 T cell receptor beta chains from one sample, sequenced in a study of cytomegalovirus exposure and HLA in healthy donors. Amplification used 60 Vbeta primers and 13 Jbeta primers. Measured with immunoSEQ multiplex PCR; TCRdb has only the in-frame clones, and not every one. The sample holds approximately 110,000 clones, 70% to 80% seen once. Sequenced: PBMCs. Receptors were obtained from a man aged 40-49 years in good health and CMV-seronegative.

The gene calls are TRBV7-9 and TRBJ2-5; maybe TRBD2 (7 bases). Trimming cost V 0 bases and J 5 bases, with 13 bases left between them. Germline loops: CDR1 SEHNR, CDR2 FQNEAQ (reference sequence). This CDR3 region has 15 residues. The CDR3 nucleotides are TGTGCCAGCAGCTTAGCGGGGGGGCCCTTTGAGACCCAGTACTTC. This encodes CASSLAGGPFETQYF. Looking up the rest from reference TRBV7-9 and TRBJ2-5 gives the full variable domain: DTGVSQNPRHKITKRGQNVTFRCDPISEHNRLYWYRQTLGQGPEFLTYFQNEAQLEKSRLLSDRFSAERPKGSFSTLEIQRTEQGDSAMYLCASSLAGGPFETQYFGPGTRLLVL.

The chain uses TRBV7-8 and TRBJ2-2; 10 bases are shared with TRBD1. CDR3 length: 15 amino acids. J gave up 9 bases and V 4 bases, and 8 bases lay outside the gene matches. CDR1 and CDR2 from the germline V gene are SGHVS and FQNEAQ. For the CDR3, the DNA is TGTGCCAGCAGCTCAAGACAGGGGGCGGTGAGGGAGCTGTTTTTT. This sequence encodes CASSSRQGAVRELFF.

This chain uses TRBV30 with TRBJ1-1, with a tentative D call TRBD1 (5 bases). Trimming pared 4 bases from V and 0 bases from J, leaving 9 bases between. Germline assignment: CDR1 GTSNPN and CDR2 SVGIG (reference sequence). This CDR3 spans 13 amino acids. The CDR3 here is CAWMGLVNTEAFF. CDR3 bases: TGTGCCTGGATGGGGCTGGTGAACACTGAAGCTTTCTTT.

The rearrangement links TRBV10-2 to TRBJ2-5; 7 positions agree with TRBD2. Unmatched junction bases numbered 3, after V lost 8 bases and J lost 3 bases. Germline CDR1 and CDR2: WSHSY and SAAADI. This CDR3 is built from 12 residues. The CDR3 nucleotides are TGCGCCAGCGGGCTAGCGGAAGAGACCCAGTACTTC. It encodes CASGLAEETQYF.

The gene calls are TRBV4-2 and TRBJ2-7; perhaps TRBD2 as D (7 bases). Per the germline V gene, CDR1 is LGHNA and CDR2 is YNFKEQ. Deletions cut 4 bases from V and 3 bases from J, with 19 bases between. The CDR3 covers 16 residues. CDR3 in amino acids: CASSRGGPDGDYEQYF. The CDR3 DNA follows: TGTGCCAGCAGCCGGGGGGGGCCTGATGGGGACTACGAGCAGTACTTC.

This clone was seen a single time. The chain employs TRBV10-3 and TRBJ2-7, with 9 bases fitting TRBD2. Germline V gene data show CDR1 as ENHRY and CDR2 as SYGVKD. Trimming cost V 2 bases and J 3 bases; bases outside gene matches: 14. The CDR3 extends over 18 amino acids. CDR3 region: CAISEPWVGQRGDYEQYF. The CDR3 DNA reads as TGTGCCATCAGTGAGCCCTGGGTGGGACAGCGGGGGGACTACGAGCAGTACTTC.